Shown below are 30 T cell receptor beta chains from a single sample sequenced in a study of T cell responses to AZD1222 COVID-19 vaccine. The method was immunoSEQ multiplex PCR; TCRdb's version includes in-frame clones alone and lacks a portion of them. The sample contains more than 70,000 clones, more than 75% of which appear only once. The sequenced sample was peripheral blood, obtained on day 0 of AZD1222 vaccination. The receptors were gathered from an adult in good health.

V is TRBV14 and J is TRBJ2-5, with TRBD2 matching 12 bases. Germline trimming cut 0 bases from V and 1 base from J; bases unmatched to any gene: 9. The germline gives CDR1 SGHDN, CDR2 FVKESK. This CDR3 region has 19 residues. The CDR3 here is CASSQEARLAGASQETQYF. The CDR3 bases are TGTGCCAGCAGCCAAGAGGCTAGACTAGCGGGGGCGTCCCAAGAGACCCAGTACTTC.

The chain carries TRBV24-1 and TRBJ1-2, with TRBD1 matching 9 bases. Germline values: CDR1 KGHDR, CDR2 SFDVKD. With 7 bases clipped from V and 7 bases from J, the junction kept 6 bases outside the gene matches. This CDR3 has 13 residues. In nucleotides, the CDR3 is TGTGCCACCAGCCCAGGACAGGGGCTTGGCTACACCTTC. It translates to CATSPGQGLGYTF.

The chain employs TRBV7-8 and TRBJ1-1; D is unresolved. Trimming removed 1 base at V and 1 base at J, with 7 bases between. Germline values: CDR1 SGHVS, CDR2 FQNEAQ. CDR3 size: 14 residues. The CDR3, as DNA: TGTGCCAGCAGCTTAGTGGTGGGGAACACTGAAGCTTTCTTT. This sequence encodes CASSLVVGNTEAFF.

The chain has TRBV7-9 and TRBJ1-2; possible D gene TRBD1, 6 bases. Germline values: CDR1 SEHNR, CDR2 FQNEAQ (reference sequence). The CDR3 sequence is 14 residues long. V was clipped by 6 bases and J by 4 bases, with 15 bases between them. The CDR3 coding sequence is TGTGCCAGCAGACGGGGCCAAGGGGGCTATGGCTACACCTTC. This encodes CASRRGQGGYGYTF.

The V gene is TRBV18, the J gene TRBJ2-2; the D is unclear. The CDR3 totals 14 residues. Deletions cut 0 bases from V and 5 bases from J, with 7 bases between. CDR1 KGHSH and CDR2 LQKENI come from the germline V gene. CDR3 loop: CASSPPPDTGELFF. CDR3 sequence (DNA): TGTGCCAGCTCACCACCGCCTGATACCGGGGAGCTGTTTTTT.

The chain recombines TRBV4-3 with TRBJ1-4, with TRBD1 as a possible D gene (6 bases). This CDR3 comprises 18 residues. Germline V CDR1 and CDR2: LGHNA, YSLEER. V lost 0 bases, J lost 5 bases, and 19 bases lay in between. CDR3 sequence: CASSQDLRQVGRNEKLFF. For the CDR3, the DNA is TGCGCCAGCAGCCAAGATTTGAGACAGGTCGGGAGGAATGAAAAACTGTTTTTT.

This sequence joins TRBV6-5 and TRBJ2-1; possibly TRBD1 or TRBD2 for D (5 bases each). Germline-derived CDR1 and CDR2 are MNHEY and SVGAGI. The germline V and J ends were trimmed by 6 bases and 3 bases, with 12 bases remaining between them. This CDR3 is built from 14 residues. CDR3 coding DNA: TGTGCCAGCAGCACCGGGACGGACTACAATGAGCAGTTCTTC. This gives the protein CASSTGTDYNEQFF.

The chain employs TRBV5-8 and TRBJ1-6; TRBD1 is a possible D gene (6 bases). The length of the CDR3 is 18 residues. In germline, CDR1 is SGHTS, CDR2 YDEGEE. The V gene lost 4 bases and the J gene lost 4 bases, with 21 bases spanning the gap. DNA of the CDR3: TGTGCCAGCAGCCCGGGACACGCCGTCCTTTATTATAATTCACCCCTCCACTTT. The encoded protein is CASSPGHAVLYYNSPLHF.

V gene TRBV7-2 combines with J gene TRBJ2-2, with 7 bases aligning to TRBD1. CDR3 length: 15 residues. Looked up from germline, CDR1 is SGHTA and CDR2 is FQGNSA. J was trimmed by 4 bases and V by 5 bases; bases with no gene match: 7. The CDR3 DNA reads TGTGCCAGCAGCACACTGGGACAGACCACCGGGGAGCTGTTTTTT. Its translation: CASSTLGQTTGELFF.

The V call is TRBV7-2, the J call TRBJ2-1; maybe TRBD2 (5 bases). Germline-derived CDR1 and CDR2 are SGHTA and FQGNSA. There are 15 residues in the CDR3. V lost 0 bases to trimming and J lost 5 bases, with 11 bases between them. The CDR3 DNA reads TGTGCCAGCAGCTTAGCCACTAGGTATGACAATGAGCAGTTCTTC. The encoded protein is CASSLATRYDNEQFF.

The V and J genes are TRBV7-2 and TRBJ2-3; possibly TRBD1 or TRBD2 for D (5 bases each). The CDR3 runs to 13 residues. Looked up from germline, CDR1 is SGHTA and CDR2 is FQGNSA. V was clipped by 1 base and J by 10 bases, with 12 bases between them. The CDR3 coding sequence is TGTGCCAGCAGCTTAGTTGGGACCAGGCCGCAGTATTTT. Translation gives CASSLVGTRPQYF.

This chain connects TRBV5-1 to TRBJ1-2, with D unclear. V lost 4 bases and J 8 bases, leaving 18 bases between the germline ends. Germline V gene lookup returns CDR1 SGHRS and CDR2 YFSETQ. The CDR3 spans 14 residues. The CDR3 sequence: CASSNGRPLEGYTF. Here the CDR3 DNA reads TGCGCCAGCAGCAACGGACGGCCATTAGAAGGCTACACCTTC.

The CDR3 region has the DNA TGTGCCAGCAGCCCCCTACTAACTGAAGCTTTCTTT. Residues: CASSPLLTEAFF. The V gene is TRBV6-4, the J gene TRBJ1-1; no firm D call. CDR3 size: 12 residues. Germline lookup yields CDR1 MRHNA and CDR2 SNTAGT. The V end lost 6 bases, the J end lost 5 bases, and 10 bases lay between the germline ends.

The rearrangement links TRBV12-5 to TRBJ1-1; a weak D match, TRBD1 (5 bases). V was cut by 3 bases and J by 4 bases, with 9 bases left in between. The CDR3 has 13 residues. From germline, CDR1 is LGHNT and CDR2 FRNRAP. In nucleotides, the CDR3 is TGTGCTAGTGGTTTTCAGGGAGGCACTGAAGCTTTCTTT. Its protein product is CASGFQGGTEAFF.

The V gene is TRBV4-2, the J gene TRBJ1-5; possibly TRBD1 for D (6 bases). V dropped 5 bases and J dropped 6 bases, with 17 bases sitting between them. The germline CDR1 and CDR2 sequences are LGHNA and YNFKEQ. The CDR3 loop spans 15 amino acids. As DNA, the CDR3 is TGTGCCAGCAGCGAAGGAAACAGGGCGGGTCAGCCCCAGCATTTT. This encodes CASSEGNRAGQPQHF.

The chain carries TRBV7-2 and TRBJ2-3; D is undetermined. V lost 5 bases and J 5 bases, leaving 5 bases between the germline ends. CDR3 length: 11 residues. Germline V lookup: CDR1 SGHTA, CDR2 FQGNSA. The chain's CDR3 is CASSVGDTQYF. The CDR3 DNA reads as TGTGCCAGCAGCGTGGGAGATACGCAGTATTTT.

The CDR3 nucleotides read TGTGCCAGCAGTCGAGACAGGGGGACTAACACCGGGGAGCTGTTTTTT. Residues: CASSRDRGTNTGELFF. This rearrangement joins TRBV6-2 or TRBV6-3 to TRBJ2-2; 9 bases match TRBD1. The CDR3 consists of 16 residues. CDR1 is MNHEY and CDR2 is SVGEGT in the germline V gene. With V trimmed by 5 bases and J by 2 bases, 6 bases remained unmatched.

This rearrangement joins TRBV10-3 to TRBJ2-7; 11 bases fit TRBD2. With V trimmed by 8 bases and J by 0 bases, 6 bases remained unmatched. Germline CDR1 ENHRY, CDR2 SYGVKD. The CDR3 length is 15 residues. CDR3 in amino acids: CAIASGGFHSYEQYF. The CDR3 nucleotides are TGTGCCATCGCTAGCGGGGGGTTCCACTCCTACGAGCAGTACTTC.

This chain uses TRBV5-1 with TRBJ2-5; D may be TRBD2 (5 bases). The CDR3 loop spans 16 amino acids. CDR1 SGHRS and CDR2 YFSETQ come from the germline V gene. V was shortened by 0 bases and J by 2 bases, with 14 bases between the two germline ends. For the CDR3, the DNA is TGCGCCAGCAGCTTGGGAGTTAGCGAAACGCAAGAGACCCAGTACTTC. Its protein product is CASSLGVSETQETQYF.

The V gene is TRBV5-5, the J gene TRBJ1-2, with TRBD1 as a possible D gene (5 bases). CDR3 length equals 14 residues. V was shortened by 2 bases and J by 8 bases, with 16 bases between the two germline ends. Looked up from germline, CDR1 is SGHKS and CDR2 is YYEKEE (reference sequence). CDR3 loop: CASSLIMQGDGYTF. The CDR3 DNA is TGTGCCAGCAGCTTAATAATGCAGGGCGACGGCTACACCTTC. The full variable domain, completed using reference TRBV5-5 and TRBJ1-2, is DAGVTQSPTHLIKTRGQQVTLRCSPISGHKSVSWYQQVLGQGPQFIFQYYEKEERGRGNFPDRFSARQFPNYSSELNVNALLLGDSALYLCASSLIMQGDGYTFGSGTRLTVV.

In this sample, this clone turned up once. This chain links TRBV4-3 with TRBJ2-1, with 8 bases that match TRBD2. CDR3 length equals 18 residues. Germline V lookup: CDR1 LGHNA, CDR2 YSLEER. The junction had 15 bases not matched to a gene; V was cut back by 5 bases and J by 3 bases. CDR3 in DNA: TGCGCCAGCAGCACAAGACCTTCTTCCGCGGGGGGCTACAATGAGCAGTTCTTC. It codes for CASSTRPSSAGGYNEQFF.

This rearrangement joins TRBV5-1 to TRBJ1-6; 10 bases line up with TRBD1. From germline, CDR1 is SGHRS and CDR2 YFSETQ. The ends lost 5 bases at V and 10 bases at J; junction bases unmatched: 12. CDR3 size: 16 residues. The CDR3 here is CASRGVSGTGESPLHF. DNA of the CDR3: TGCGCCAGCAGGGGGGTTTCCGGGACAGGGGAATCACCCCTCCACTTT.

CDR3 nucleotides: TGTGCCAGCAGCGTAGACTCAGCTGGGGGCTCTGGAAACACCATATATTTT. Translated: CASSVDSAGGSGNTIYF. The gene calls are TRBV9 and TRBJ1-3; D is perhaps TRBD1 (5 bases). Germline CDR1 and CDR2: SGDLS and YYNGEE. V lost 0 bases and J lost 0, with 13 bases in between. The CDR3 runs to 17 residues.

The chain is built from TRBV19 and TRBJ1-5; the match to TRBD1 covers 11 bases. Germline loops: CDR1 LNHDA, CDR2 SQIVND (reference sequence). V lost 2 bases to trimming and J lost 5 bases; unmatched junction nucleotides: 2. This CDR3 has 15 residues. The CDR3 DNA is TGTGCCAGTAGTATAACGGGACAGGGGGATCAGCCCCAGCATTTT. Its translation: CASSITGQGDQPQHF.

The gene calls are TRBV7-9 and TRBJ1-1; a possible D gene is TRBD1 (5 bases). Trimming took 1 base from V and 6 from J, leaving 12 bases between them. CDR3 size: 14 residues. Germline CDR1 SEHNR, CDR2 FQNEAQ (reference sequence). Written as DNA, the CDR3 is TGTGCCAGCAGCTTAGGGGCCAGGGAGGCTGAAGCTTTCTTT. It encodes CASSLGAREAEAFF.

The genes are TRBV9 and TRBJ2-3, with D possibly being TRBD1 or TRBD2 (5 bases each). From germline, CDR1 is SGDLS and CDR2 YYNGEE. Trimming shortened V by 0 bases and J by 4 bases, and 6 bases separated the two germline ends. The CDR3 loop spans 13 amino acids. CDR3 in amino acids: CASSVVGADTQYF. The CDR3 bases are TGTGCCAGCAGCGTAGTGGGGGCAGATACGCAGTATTTT.

On this clone: Different DNA sequences within this sample yield the same CDR3. The rearrangement links TRBV28 to TRBJ1-3, with D possibly being TRBD1 (6 bases). This CDR3 is 14 amino acids long. Germline CDR1 is MDHEN and CDR2 is SYDVKM. V lost 2 bases and J 3 bases, leaving 8 bases between the germline ends. CDR3 in amino acids: CASSLDRSGNTIYF. CDR3 sequence (DNA): TGTGCCAGCAGTTTAGACAGGAGTGGAAACACCATATATTTT.

The rearrangement links TRBV21-1 to TRBJ2-1; the table's TRBD2 call for D was not verified on the DNA. TRBV21-1 is marked as a pseudogene. The CDR3 has 12 residues. This CDR3 reads CASSIRRNEQFF. The CDR3 bases are TGTGCCAGCAGCATACGGCGGAATGAGCAGTTCTTC.

The chain employs TRBV7-2 and TRBJ2-3; D is possibly TRBD1 (6 bases). This CDR3 is built from 17 residues. CDR1 SGHTA and CDR2 FQGNSA come from the germline V gene. With 1 base removed from V and 1 base from J, the gap between germline ends came to 15 bases. CDR3 sequence reads: CASSLEAPYRGTDTQYF. The DNA for the CDR3 is TGTGCCAGCAGCTTAGAAGCACCATACAGGGGCACAGATACGCAGTATTTT. The complete variable domain, with remaining parts taken from reference TRBV7-2 and TRBJ2-3, reads GAGVSQSPSNKVTEKGKDVELRCDPISGHTALYWYRQSLGQGLEFLIYFQGNSAPDKSGLPSDRFSAERTGGSVSTLTIQRTQQEDSAVYLCASSLEAPYRGTDTQYFGPGTRLTVL.

This chain links TRBV24-1 with TRBJ2-1; 8 positions agree with TRBD2. In germline, CDR1 is KGHDR, CDR2 SFDVKD. The CDR3 has 13 amino acids. The junction had 1 base not matched to a gene; V was cut back by 4 bases and J by 6 bases. CDR3 amino acids: CATSDGGANEQFF. The CDR3 coding sequence is TGTGCCACCAGTGACGGGGGGGCCAATGAGCAGTTCTTC.